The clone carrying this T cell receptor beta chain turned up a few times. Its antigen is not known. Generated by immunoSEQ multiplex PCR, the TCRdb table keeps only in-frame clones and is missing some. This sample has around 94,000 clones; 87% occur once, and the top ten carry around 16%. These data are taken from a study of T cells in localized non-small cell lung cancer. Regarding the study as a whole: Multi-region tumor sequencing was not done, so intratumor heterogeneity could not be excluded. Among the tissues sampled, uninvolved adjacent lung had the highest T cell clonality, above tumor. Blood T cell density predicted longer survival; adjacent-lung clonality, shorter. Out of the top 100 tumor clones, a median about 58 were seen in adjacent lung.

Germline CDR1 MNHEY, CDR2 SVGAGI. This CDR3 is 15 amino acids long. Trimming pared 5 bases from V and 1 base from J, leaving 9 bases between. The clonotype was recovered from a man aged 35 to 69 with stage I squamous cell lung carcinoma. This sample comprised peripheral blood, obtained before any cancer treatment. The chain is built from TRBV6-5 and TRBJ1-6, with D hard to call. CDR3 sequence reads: CASSHSTSYNSPLHF. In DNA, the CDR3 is TGTGCCAGCAGTCACAGCACGTCCTATAATTCACCCCTCCACTTT.